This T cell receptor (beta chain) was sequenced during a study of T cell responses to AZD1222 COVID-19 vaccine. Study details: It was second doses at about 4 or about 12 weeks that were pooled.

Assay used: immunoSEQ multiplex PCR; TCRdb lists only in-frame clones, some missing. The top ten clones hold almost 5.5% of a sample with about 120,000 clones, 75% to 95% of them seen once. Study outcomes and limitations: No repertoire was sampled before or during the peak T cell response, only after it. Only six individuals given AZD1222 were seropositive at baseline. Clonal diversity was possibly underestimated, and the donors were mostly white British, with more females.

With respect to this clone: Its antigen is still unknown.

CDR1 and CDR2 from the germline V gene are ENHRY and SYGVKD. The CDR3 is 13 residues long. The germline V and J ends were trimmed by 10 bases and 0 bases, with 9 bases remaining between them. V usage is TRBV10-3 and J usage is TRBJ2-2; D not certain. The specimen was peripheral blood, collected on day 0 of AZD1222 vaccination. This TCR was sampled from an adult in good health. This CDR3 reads CATSRTNTGELFF. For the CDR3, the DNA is TGTGCCACCTCGCGAACGAACACCGGGGAGCTGTTTTTT.